Here is one T cell receptor beta chain with its context. Its target antigen remains unknown. No much larger clonotype is one base removed from it; base qualities were not supplied. These data come from a study of cytomegalovirus exposure and HLA in healthy donors (dated by TCRdb to about 2017). General notes on the study: An earlier analysis of a few hundred of the donors reported approximately 280 Gb of sequence data and about 120 million unique TCR beta sequences obtained from some 170 million T cells. An early release that covered around 590 HLA-typed donors contained around 330 gigabases of sequencing data and roughly 84 million unique TCR sequences. Of the roughly 400 genotyped donors, 81% were placed in the genetic ancestry cluster associated with self-reported Caucasian donors. The study was designed to test whether signatures of past pathogen exposure could be identified by cataloging public T cell receptors. The study used immunosequencing to profile the T cell repertoires of about 670 subjects and linked those repertoires to cytomegalovirus serostatus. In addition to the first cohort of 650 to 800 subjects, a separate validation cohort of approximately 130 different subjects was used. To predict cytomegalovirus infection status, the study combined high-throughput TCR immunosequencing, statistical association of individual TCRs with disease status, and machine learning. A later analysis re-analyzed previously published TCR beta repertoires from approximately 670 donors and added high-resolution HLA genotyping to study TCR occurrence patterns. Rather than using new phenotypic data, the later analysis identified candidate immune exposures from TCR beta sequences and from how often those sequences occurred across donors. An earlier analysis of approximately 640 of the donors applied high-throughput TCR beta sequencing to assess whether each TCR beta V gene segment acted as functional or pseudogenic. Donor age, sex, ethnicity and CMV serostatus were collected together with the repertoire data. A later genetic analysis took genome-wide SNP genotypes for about 65% of the 666 donors and used that subset as a discovery cohort. All discovery cohort repertoires had been generated on a single sequencing platform. HLA typing included class I and class II loci at four-digit resolution. Typing coverage varied by locus: about 620-630 donors for A, B, C, DRB1 and DQB1; about 520 for DQA1; over 600 for DPA1; roughly 470 for DPB1. A handful of DR-DQ haplotypes were handled as single units for association and clustering because linkage in the cohort was strong. Among 300 to 450 genotyped donors of the cohort, an average of roughly 240,000 unique TCR beta nucleotide sequences were sequenced per donor, about a sixth of them non-productive.

There are 15 amino acids in the CDR3, from cysteine to phenylalanine inclusive. Only the CDR3 region is kept as DNA, spanning 45 bases read in frame from base 1. The trim is 3 bases for V and 2 bases for J, with a gap of 11 bases between the germline ends. The germline V gene (reference sequence) provides CDR1 MNHEY and CDR2 SMNVEV. Libraries were built with the immunoSEQ multiplex PCR assay. A mixture of 60 forward primers for TCR Vbeta segments and 13 reverse primers for TCR Jbeta segments was used in the multiplex PCR. The CDR3 region of rearranged TCR beta genes was amplified from genomic DNA by a multiplex PCR assay. The Illumina HiSeq System was used to sequence the amplified TCR beta libraries as 87-base-pair reads. Per the original workflow: In a later analysis, some 80 million unique TCR beta chains were counted across the roughly 700 repertoires, and around 10 million of these chains were shared by at least two donors. A nearest-neighbor algorithm error-corrected the raw reads and collapsed the reads into unique sequences, merging closely related sequences to remove PCR and sequencing errors. To assign V, D and J gene segments, CDR3 sequences were aligned to IMGT reference sequences. For a sequence to be retained, a match of at least six nucleotides to both a V gene segment and a J gene segment was required. Rearrangements were classified as productive when the CDR3 lacked stop codons and remained in frame with V and J, and all other rearrangements were classified as non-productive. Following IMGT convention, CDR3 was defined as the stretch from the second conserved V-encoded cysteine up to the conserved J-encoded phenylalanine. The earlier analysis of some 580 of the donors excluded any sequence lacking an unambiguous match to a single V gene segment. In an earlier analysis of several hundred of the donors, V segments were called functional above 56.7% productive rearrangements and were called segregating when the between-donor standard deviation exceeded 5%. To diagnose cytomegalovirus status from the catalog of TCR beta chain sequences, a statistical classification framework was built. In a later analysis, V and J genes were assigned by comparing TCR nucleotide sequences against IMGT/GENE-DB human TR gene sequences. A later analysis assigned CDR3 sequences and most-parsimonious VDJ recombination scenarios with the TCRdist pipeline. In a later analysis, every TCR beta chain was defined by the combination of its CDR3 amino acid sequence and its V-gene family, and reads without a unique V-gene family were dropped. To address suspected cross-contamination and a sequencing artifact, a later analysis removed over 500 highly shared, low-generation-probability nucleotide sequences. In a later analysis, a clonal expansion index was calculated for each public chain from normalized within-repertoire ranks of inferred template counts. In a later analysis, generation probabilities were computed using a VDJ recombination model fitted to out-of-frame rearrangements, and the results were checked against IGoR. In a later analysis, hypergeometric tests were used to score TCR-TCR, TCR-HLA and TCR-CMV co-occurrence, with a repertoire-size bias correction applied to TCR pairs. A later analysis estimated false discovery rates by permuting HLA or CMV assignments 20 times. In a later analysis, co-occurring TCRs were grouped using DBSCAN, and TCRdist sequence similarity was added for clustering within HLA-allele-positive subsets. For co-occurrence clustering, repertoires with fewer than 30,000 or more than 120,000 public chains were excluded, along with about five repertoires with anomalous nucleotide sharing. Entries here come from immuneACCESS through TCRdb and include only in-frame sequences with V and J called. Some clones fail to appear in such tables; in the studies checked, an unresolved V gene covers under half of the shortfall, and the cause of the remainder is unknown. The V and J calls and clone size come from that table; D and trimming were worked out from the DNA. This sample has 200,000 to 300,000 clones in its table, and about 83% of those were observed once. The ten top clones hold 1.5% to 2.5% of the sample.

What the authors observed across the whole study: The only immune exposure information available for the cohort was CMV serostatus. At a false discovery rate of 0.05, a later analysis linked 16,951 TCR beta sequences to specific HLA alleles. Linkage disequilibrium might explain the correlated functional status among segregating V segments, but an unknown experimental factor could not be ruled out. The study listed 164 TCR beta chains as associated with cytomegalovirus. In a later analysis, most CMV-associated TCR beta chains were found to appear HLA-restricted, with HLA associations seemingly driven largely by CMV exposure. Presence/absence analyses assumed roughly uniform sequencing depth across donors, an assumption that may not hold. In a later analysis, the rate of TCR association differed among HLA loci, with DRB1 alleles having the most associated TCRs and HLA-C alleles having the fewest. In a later analysis, HLA-associated TCR beta chains were found to be more clonally expanded and to have lower generation probabilities than equally common non-associated chains. In a later genetic analysis, a missense DCLRE1C variant was associated with V-gene and J-gene trimming of TCR beta chains, and the association was replicated in an independent cohort. According to a later genetic analysis, donors in an Asian-associated ancestry cluster had fewer N-insertions in productive TCRs than the approximately 610-donor mean. Cytomegalovirus status was reported to be diagnosed by the classifier with high specificity and sensitivity in both the original and validation cohorts. The earlier analysis of 450 to 700 of the donors excluded some 15 rarely observed V segments, including chromosome 9 orphons, because counts were too low. Across donors, most TCR sequences were observed very rarely, whereas some public TCRs were present in many individuals. Three of the identified cytomegalovirus-associated TCR beta chains were confirmed in vitro to be specific for cytomegalovirus antigens. HLA typing was unavailable for some donors at each locus, so association tests used only the typed subset. A cluster of highly shared sequence variants was judged likely to represent a technical artifact of the sequencing pipeline. Some IMGT-functional V segments, including TRBV6-2 and TRBV6-3, could not be told apart with the 87-base-pair reads, so those segments were excluded. Only TCR beta chains were sequenced in this cohort, and the absence of alpha or paired-chain data limited detectable features. A further reported finding was that TCR beta sequences accurately predicted the HLA-A and HLA-B alleles for most subjects in the first cohort. The authors suggested that the approach could potentially be generalized to other disease states and immunological phenotypes. A later analysis reported that several top co-occurrence clusters appeared linked to parvovirus B19, influenza, CMV and Epstein-Barr virus. Assigning TCR associations to individual alleles was difficult when HLA alleles, especially DR and DQ, strongly co-occurred. An earlier analysis of 587 of the donors showed that most TCR beta V segments appeared in productive rearrangements either about 87% or about 30% of the time, which broadly matched IMGT annotations.

The cohort comprised around 690 healthy bone marrow donors. All cohort members were sampled while nominally healthy, although unrecorded immune exposures were likely present. The donor was CMV seropositive and was included in the group of 270 or so seropositive cohort members. A peripheral blood sample was collected from each donor, and TCR beta sequencing was performed on peripheral blood mononuclear cells. Genomic DNA was extracted from the blood cell samples with the Qiagen DNeasy Blood Extraction Kit. This TCR was recovered from a woman between 35 and 50 years old in good health and CMV-seropositive. The rearranged segments are TRBV27 and TRBJ2-1; confidence is insufficient to name the D gene. The sequencing input was PBMCs. The DNA reads TGTGCCAGCAGTTTGGCCATCGCACCCTACAATGAGCAGTTCTTC. This yields the protein CASSLAIAPYNEQFF.